Listed below are T cell receptor beta chains from one sample, sequenced in a study of beta chain features in type 1 diabetes. Repertoires were generated with immunoSEQ multiplex PCR, while TCRdb's copy carries only in-frame clones and drops some. This repertoire shows some 150,000 clones, about 13% found once; its top ten account for approximately 1.3%. The sequenced material came from central memory CD4+ T cells from blood. All receptors come from a man aged 18-30 years with type 1 diabetes. CDR3s include the opening cysteine and the closing phenylalanine or tryptophan. Each record gives: V gene, D gene, clone size, J gene, CDR3 DNA, CDR3 protein. D genes are given only for firm matches. Rows may omit the clone size; those that give it use once, few, many or a size class.

V: TRBV7-9; D: TRBD1; size: -; J: TRBJ1-1; DNA: TGTGCCAGCAGCTTAGACAGGGACAGCGCTGAAGCTTTCTTT; CDR3: CASSLDRDSAEAFF
V: TRBV7-3; D: -; size: -; J: TRBJ2-5; DNA: TGTGCCAGCAGCTTAACAGGGGGAGAGACCCAGTACTTC; CDR3: CASSLTGGETQYF
V: TRBV14; D: -; size: -; J: TRBJ2-7; DNA: TGTGCCAGCGGACGGATGACCTACGAGCAGTACTTC; CDR3: CASGRMTYEQYF
V: TRBV7-3; D: -; size: -; J: TRBJ2-2; DNA: TGTGCCAGCAGCTTAAGTACAGGGACCGGGGAGCTGTTTTTT; CDR3: CASSLSTGTGELFF
V: TRBV12-5; D: -; size: few; J: TRBJ1-2; DNA: TGTGCTAGTGCCTCGGAGGGGATGGAGGGCTACACCTTC; CDR3: CASASEGMEGYTF
V: TRBV6-5; D: TRBD1; size: few; J: TRBJ1-2; DNA: TGTGCCAGCAGTCGACGGACAGGGAGTAACTATGGCTACACCTTC; CDR3: CASSRRTGSNYGYTF
V: TRBV21-1; D: -; size: -; J: TRBJ2-7; DNA: TGTGCCAGCAGCAAAGTTCGGGACAAACTTTTCTACGAGCAGTACTTC; CDR3: CASSKVRDKLFYEQYF
V: TRBV11-2; D: -; size: -; J: TRBJ2-3; DNA: TGTGCCAGCAGCTTAGATCTGTTGACAGATACGCAGTATTTT; CDR3: CASSLDLLTDTQYF
V: TRBV30; D: -; size: few; J: TRBJ1-1; DNA: TGTGCCTGGAGTGTAAGGGCTTTCTTT; CDR3: CAWSVRAFF
V: TRBV19; D: -; size: -; J: TRBJ2-6; DNA: TGTGCCAGCCTGCGTGGCTCTGGGGCCAACGTCCTGACTTTC; CDR3: CASLRGSGANVLTF
V: TRBV11-3; D: -; size: -; J: TRBJ2-1; DNA: TGTGCCAGCAGCTTAGACGCGACTCCAGAAGTGGAGCAGTTCTTC; CDR3: CASSLDATPEVEQFF
V: TRBV29-1; D: -; size: -; J: TRBJ2-3; DNA: TGCAGCGTTGACAGTTGGGGCACAGATACGCAGTATTTT; CDR3: CSVDSWGTDTQYF
V: TRBV7-2; D: -; size: few; J: TRBJ1-2; DNA: TGTGCCAGCAGCTCCTTAGACTATGGCTACACCTTC; CDR3: CASSSLDYGYTF
V: TRBV5-8; D: TRBD1; size: -; J: TRBJ1-1; DNA: TGTGCCAGCAGCCTAAGACAGGGGAACACTGAAGCTTTCTTT; CDR3: CASSLRQGNTEAFF
V: TRBV5-1; D: -; size: few; J: TRBJ1-1; DNA: TGCGCCAGCAGCTTGCAAAGTCGAACTGAAGCTTTCTTT; CDR3: CASSLQSRTEAFF
V: TRBV2; D: -; size: few; J: TRBJ2-7; DNA: TGTGCCAGCAGTGAGAATTCTGTAGGTTACGAGCAGTACTTC; CDR3: CASSENSVGYEQYF
V: TRBV19; D: TRBD2; size: few; J: TRBJ2-1; DNA: TGTGCCAGTAGTCTCACTAGCGCCAACAATGAGCAGTTCTTC; CDR3: CASSLTSANNEQFF
V: TRBV19; D: -; size: few; J: TRBJ2-3; DNA: TGTGCCAGTAGTATATCGGGGGATCGCACAGATACGCAGTATTTT; CDR3: CASSISGDRTDTQYF
V: TRBV7-9; D: -; size: few; J: TRBJ1-3; DNA: TGTGCCAGCAGCTTAGGAGACTCTGGAAACACCATATATTTT; CDR3: CASSLGDSGNTIYF
V: TRBV20-1; D: -; size: -; J: TRBJ1-4; DNA: TGCAGTGCCGCGTCGGGTGAAAAACTGTTTTTT; CDR3: CSAASGEKLFF
V: TRBV9; D: TRBD1; size: many; J: TRBJ2-3; DNA: TGTGCCAGCAGCAGTAGGGGGCTCAGCACAGATACGCAGTATTTT; CDR3: CASSSRGLSTDTQYF
V: TRBV18; D: TRBD1; size: few; J: TRBJ1-1; DNA: TGTGCCAGCTCCCCTGACAGGGACACTGAAGCTTTCTTT; CDR3: CASSPDRDTEAFF
V: TRBV18; D: -; size: few; J: TRBJ1-1; DNA: TGTGCCAGCTCATCCGTCGGGCAGACGAACACTGAAGCTTTCTTT; CDR3: CASSSVGQTNTEAFF
V: TRBV30; D: -; size: -; J: TRBJ2-7; DNA: TGTGCCTGGACTGGCACCTCCCCTACGTCCTACGAGCAGTACTTC; CDR3: CAWTGTSPTSYEQYF
V: TRBV9; D: -; size: -; J: TRBJ1-2; DNA: TGTGCCAGCAGCTCGAGGGGGAAAGAGAGCTACACCTTC; CDR3: CASSSRGKESYTF
V: TRBV9; D: -; size: few; J: TRBJ2-7; DNA: TGTGCCAGCAGCTCTCACCCCCAGGTCAGCGAGCAGTACTTC; CDR3: CASSSHPQVSEQYF
V: TRBV29-1; D: -; size: few; J: TRBJ2-1; DNA: TGCAGCGTCGTTCCCCCGCCCGCCGCCAATGAGCAGTTCTTC; CDR3: CSVVPPPAANEQFF
V: TRBV7-8; D: TRBD1; size: -; J: TRBJ1-5; DNA: TGTGCCAGCAGCTTAGCGGGGGCGGCAGGGGGTCAGCCCCAGCATTTT; CDR3: CASSLAGAAGGQPQHF
V: TRBV2; D: -; size: few; J: TRBJ2-5; DNA: TGTGCCAGCAGTCTTCAAGAGACCCAGTACTTC; CDR3: CASSLQETQYF
V: TRBV15; D: -; size: -; J: TRBJ1-4; DNA: TGTGCCACCAGCAGTTTTTCAGGGCGCCAAATCGGAAAACTGTTTTTT; CDR3: CATSSFSGRQIGKLFF
V: TRBV5-1; D: -; size: -; J: TRBJ1-2; DNA: TGCGCCAGCAGCTTGACGAATGGGGGCTATGGCTACACCTTC; CDR3: CASSLTNGGYGYTF
V: TRBV5-1; D: -; size: few; J: TRBJ2-4; DNA: TGCGCCAGCAGCTTGAGCCGGCCTGAGGACATTCAGTACTTC; CDR3: CASSLSRPEDIQYF
V: TRBV4-2; D: -; size: few; J: TRBJ2-1; DNA: TGTGCCAGCAGCACTACTGTCCAGATGGGCAATGAGCAGTTCTTC; CDR3: CASSTTVQMGNEQFF
V: TRBV7-8; D: TRBD1; size: -; J: TRBJ2-2; DNA: TGTGCCAGCAGCTTATACCCGGGACAGGAAAAAAGTGACGGGGAGCTGTTTTTT; CDR3: CASSLYPGQEKSDGELFF
V: TRBV6-1; D: -; size: few; J: TRBJ2-2; DNA: TGTGCCAGCAGTGAGTGGGAACCTAACACCGGGGAGCTGTTTTTT; CDR3: CASSEWEPNTGELFF
V: TRBV6-5; D: -; size: once; J: TRBJ2-4; DNA: TGTGCCAGCAGTCCCGGGAGACTAGCCAAAAACATTCAGTACTTC; CDR3: CASSPGRLAKNIQYF
V: TRBV7-9; D: TRBD1; size: few; J: TRBJ1-1; DNA: TGTGCCACCTGGACAGGGGTTGGCACTGAAGCTTTCTTT; CDR3: CATWTGVGTEAFF
V: TRBV5-1; D: -; size: few; J: TRBJ1-6; DNA: TGCGCCAGCAGCTTGGACGACGAGAGTTCACCCCTCCACTTT; CDR3: CASSLDDESSPLHF
V: TRBV27; D: TRBD2; size: -; J: TRBJ2-7; DNA: TGTGCCAGCACTTTATCGGGACTACACGGGATAGAGCAGTACTTC; CDR3: CASTLSGLHGIEQYF
V: TRBV27; D: -; size: -; J: TRBJ1-6; DNA: TGTGCCAGCAGTTTTCATCAATCTAATTCACCCCTCCACTTT; CDR3: CASSFHQSNSPLHF
V: TRBV30; D: -; size: -; J: TRBJ2-7; DNA: TGTGCCTGGAGTGTACTCCGGGGCGAGCAGTACTTC; CDR3: CAWSVLRGEQYF
V: TRBV6-6; D: TRBD1; size: few; J: TRBJ1-2; DNA: TGTGCCAGCAGTTACCCGGGACAGGGGAACTATGGCTACACCTTC; CDR3: CASSYPGQGNYGYTF
V: TRBV29-1; D: TRBD2; size: few; J: TRBJ2-3; DNA: TGCAGCGTTGTAAGGCTAGCGGGGGGGGCCACAGATACGCAGTATTTT; CDR3: CSVVRLAGGATDTQYF
V: TRBV7-2; D: -; size: few; J: TRBJ1-3; DNA: TGTGCCAGCAGCTTTAGAATGGGGGAAGGCTCTGGAAACACCATATATTTT; CDR3: CASSFRMGEGSGNTIYF
V: TRBV11-3; D: -; size: -; J: TRBJ1-1; DNA: TGTGCCAGCAGCTTAGGCGCAGTTATGAACACTGAAGCTTTCTTT; CDR3: CASSLGAVMNTEAFF
V: TRBV7-8; D: -; size: -; J: TRBJ2-7; DNA: TGTGCCAGCAGCAAGGGAAGCTCCTACGAGCAGTACTTC; CDR3: CASSKGSSYEQYF
V: TRBV6-1; D: TRBD1; size: -; J: TRBJ1-2; DNA: TGTGCCAGCAGTTGGGACAGTCGGGGCTACACCTTC; CDR3: CASSWDSRGYTF
V: TRBV25-1; D: -; size: -; J: TRBJ1-1; DNA: TGTGCCAGCAGTGAATATACGACGAACACTGAAGCTTTCTTT; CDR3: CASSEYTTNTEAFF
V: TRBV15; D: -; size: few; J: TRBJ1-2; DNA: TGTGCCACCAGCAGAGATAGGTCGCTAATGGGAGATGGCTACACCTTC; CDR3: CATSRDRSLMGDGYTF
V: TRBV30; D: -; size: few; J: TRBJ2-5; DNA: TGTGCCTGGTCCTGGTACCAAGAGACCCAGTACTTC; CDR3: CAWSWYQETQYF
V: TRBV5-4; D: -; size: -; J: TRBJ1-1; DNA: TGTGCCAGCAGCTCGGAGCCGAACACTGAAGCTTTCTTT; CDR3: CASSSEPNTEAFF
V: TRBV7-9; D: -; size: -; J: TRBJ2-7; DNA: TGTGCCAGCAGCCCAGTGGGGGTCCCGTACTACGAGCAGTACTTC; CDR3: CASSPVGVPYYEQYF
V: TRBV29-1; D: TRBD1; size: few; J: TRBJ1-1; DNA: TGCAGCGTTGAGGGACAGGATTACACTGAAGCTTTCTTT; CDR3: CSVEGQDYTEAFF
V: TRBV7-9; D: TRBD1; size: -; J: TRBJ2-7; DNA: TGTGCCAGCAGCTTGGCCGGGACAGGGGATCGGGAGCAGTACTTC; CDR3: CASSLAGTGDREQYF
V: TRBV5-1; D: -; size: few; J: TRBJ1-1; DNA: TGCGCCAGCAGCTTGGAACGGATGAACACTGAAGCTTTCTTT; CDR3: CASSLERMNTEAFF
V: TRBV5-4; D: TRBD2; size: -; J: TRBJ2-5; DNA: TGTGCCAGCAGCGATGCGGGGGGGCGAGAGACCCAGTACTTC; CDR3: CASSDAGGRETQYF
V: TRBV7-9; D: TRBD1; size: few; J: TRBJ2-5; DNA: TGTGCCAGCACCCGGGGACAGGGGGCTCAAAGAGAGACCCAGTACTTC; CDR3: CASTRGQGAQRETQYF
V: TRBV2; D: -; size: few; J: TRBJ1-1; DNA: TGTGCCAGCGGATATAACACTGAAGCTTTCTTT; CDR3: CASGYNTEAFF
V: TRBV28; D: TRBD1; size: few; J: TRBJ2-1; DNA: TGTGCCAGCAGTTTATCTGGACAGGGAATCAATGAGCAGTTCTTC; CDR3: CASSLSGQGINEQFF
V: TRBV5-1; D: TRBD1; size: few; J: TRBJ1-1; DNA: TGCGCCAGCAGCCCGCTCACAGGGGGTACAACGAACACTGAAGCTTTCTTT; CDR3: CASSPLTGGTTNTEAFF